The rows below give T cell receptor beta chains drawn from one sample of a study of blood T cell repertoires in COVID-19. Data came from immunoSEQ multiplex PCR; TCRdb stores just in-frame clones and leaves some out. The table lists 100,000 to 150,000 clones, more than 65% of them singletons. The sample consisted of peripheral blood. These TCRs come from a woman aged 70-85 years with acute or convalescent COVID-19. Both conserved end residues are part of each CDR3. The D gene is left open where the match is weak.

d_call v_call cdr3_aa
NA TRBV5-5 CASSQQVRGEQYF
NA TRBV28 CASSFRTGQETQYF
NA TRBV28 CASRGGYEQYF
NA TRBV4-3 CASSQGRRYSGNTIYF
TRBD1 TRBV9 CASSARVGTGYTEAFF
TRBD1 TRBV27 CASSLSGDRSRGYTF
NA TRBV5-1 CASSLEGANYGYTF
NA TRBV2 CASSFTPEAFF
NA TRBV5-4 CASSLQGNGEKLFF
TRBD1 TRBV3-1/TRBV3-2 CASSQAGQNYGYTF
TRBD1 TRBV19 CASNQDRGRVNTEAFF
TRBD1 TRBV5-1 CASSLGTGTNEKLFF
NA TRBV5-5 CASSTGSRDYSNQPQHF
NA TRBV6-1 CASSENLRADMNTEAFF
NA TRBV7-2 CASSLVSADTQYF
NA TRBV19 CASSIDLRTTYNEQFF
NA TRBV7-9 CASSSPGTKKNIQYF
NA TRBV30 CAWSDTTRSYEQYF
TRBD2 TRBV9 CASSVGLAGGHEQYF
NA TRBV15 CATRDGGDDYTQYF
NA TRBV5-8 CASSKRSSYNEQFF
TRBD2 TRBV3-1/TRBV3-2 CASSQGYSGGAYNEQFF
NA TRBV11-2 CASSLDTGLGTKGYTF
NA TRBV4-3 CASSRTGSSYNEQFF
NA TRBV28 CASRPGHTYEQYF
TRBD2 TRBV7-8 CASSSLAGGGKTQYF
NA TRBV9 CASRGDRVYGYTF
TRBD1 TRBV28 CASSPIDRGSNQPQHF
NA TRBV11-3 CASSLGGLTDTQYF
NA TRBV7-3 CASSYGQNTEAFF
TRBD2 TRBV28 CASSLRASGRSDEQYF
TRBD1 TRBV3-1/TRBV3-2 CASVAGQGASGELFF
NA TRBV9 CASSVASSTDTQYF
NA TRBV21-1 CASSGGQAVNYGYTF
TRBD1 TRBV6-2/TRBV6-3 CASSYPGQGPEDNEQFF
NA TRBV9 CASSGQGRPVDEQFF
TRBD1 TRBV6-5 CASSYDRGSYEQYF
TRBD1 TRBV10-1 CASSDRDREYEQYF
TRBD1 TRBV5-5 CASSADRGKGYEQYF
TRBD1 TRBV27 CASSFRDRGLEQYF
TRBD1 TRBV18 CASSPRDSHNEQFF
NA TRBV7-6 CASSPLWAGVSYNEQFF
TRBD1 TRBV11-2 CASSSTGDTEAFF
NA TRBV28 CASSWPPGTLAKNIQYF
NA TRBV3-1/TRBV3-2 CASSPSDREETQYF
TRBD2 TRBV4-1 CASSDERLAGVGETQYF
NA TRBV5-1 CASSTRGAPQETQYF
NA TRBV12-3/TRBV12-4 CAIQPRGVEAFF
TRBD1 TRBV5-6 CASSSDRGYTGELFF
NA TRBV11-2 CASSLLRGDWREKLFF
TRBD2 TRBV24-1 CATSAGLSGTGELFF
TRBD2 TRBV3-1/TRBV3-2 CASSPSGRARNEQFF
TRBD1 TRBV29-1 CSATGGITEAFF
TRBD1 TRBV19 CASSIKGAIGYTF
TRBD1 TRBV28 CASSPPGQGNTEAFF
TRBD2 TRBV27 CASSFGWGPSGRTDTQYF
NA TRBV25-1 CASSDRVDTIYF
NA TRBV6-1 CASSELGRPQHF
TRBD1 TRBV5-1 CASSQLGRGQGRETQYF
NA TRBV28 CASSRRRLTHFFTDTQYF